This T cell receptor (beta chain) was obtained from a study of blood T cell repertoires in COVID-19. Study details: Sites in the United States, Italy and Spain provided acute and convalescent COVID-19 samples. The cDNA or gDNA used as material had been derived from T cells, B-cell-depleted T cells, or PBMCs.

Source study methods: For nucleated cells, counts were estimated from reference gene primer amplification. Sequencing was performed with immunoSEQ multiplex PCR; in TCRdb, only in-frame clones are kept and a portion is missing. V and J calls and clone size are given by that table; D and trimming were obtained from the DNA. This table holds 80,000 to 95,000 clones, around 75% found once. The CDR3 is made up of 13 amino acids. Germline loops: CDR1 LGHDT, CDR2 YNNKEL (reference sequence). With 4 bases removed from V and 2 bases from J, the gap between germline ends came to 7 bases. This sequence was found in an elderly woman with active or convalescent COVID-19. Sequences were obtained from peripheral blood. The chain recombines TRBV3-1 (or the pseudogene TRBV3-2) with TRBJ2-3; TRBD2 might be the D (5 bases). Written as DNA, the CDR3 is TGTGCCAGCAGCCGGGGAGCCACAGATACGCAGTATTTT. It yields the protein CASSRGATDTQYF.